This T cell receptor (beta chain) was sequenced during a study of Ad26.COV2.S vaccination and SARS-CoV-2 variants (dated by TCRdb to the early 2020s). A note on the overall study: Donors in the vaccine arm were drawn from COV1001, a phase I-IIa trial of Ad26.COV2.S in healthy adults that was multicentre, randomized, double-blind and placebo-controlled. Ad26.COV2.S was given intramuscularly at 5x10^10 or 1x10^11 viral particles, as a single shot or as two shots 56 days apart. The specificity and breadth of SARS-CoV-2-reactive T cell receptors after Ad26.COV2.S vaccination were assessed by TCRbeta repertoire sequencing. A total of roughly 30 samples were included in the TCR-sequenced set, comprising roughly 19 Ad26.COV2.S vaccine recipients, 5 placebo recipients and 8 SARS-CoV-2 convalescent individuals. Trial participants were randomized into five groups of five: low-dose or high-dose Ad26.COV2.S given once or twice, or placebo on both occasions. Investigators remained blinded to trial group allocation during experiments and outcome assessment. Summary of the overall study and its limitations: The authors noted that total T cell responses may have been underestimated by the TCR breadth and depth analyses. Compared with placebo recipients, Ad26.COV2.S recipients showed higher spike-specific TCR breadth (P = 0.0014). The study was not powered for comparison of responses between vaccine doses or regimens. After vaccination, substantial breadth of spike-specific CD8+ and CD4+ T cell responses was reported. Vaccine and placebo recipients had comparable non-spike TCR breadth, which fits with the vaccine containing only spike.

CDR1 MNHEY and CDR2 SVGEGT are derived from the germline V gene. From cysteine to phenylalanine, the CDR3 is 13 amino acids long. The CDR3 DNA has 39 bases and is translated from base 1. V and J are truncated by 5 bases and 4 bases respectively, leaving an intervening sequence of 12 bases. The immunoSEQ Assay was used to sequence TCRbeta CDR3 regions. After extraction, genomic DNA underwent amplification by bias-controlled multiplex PCR, followed by high-throughput sequencing. In the authors' own workflow: Collapsing and filtering of sequences were performed to quantify the absolute abundance of each unique TCRbeta CDR3 region. T cell fraction was estimated by normalization of TCRbeta template counts to usable DNA, with usable DNA being measured through amplification of reference genes present in all nucleated cells. Repertoire TCRs were annotated as SARS-CoV-2-specific when V gene, CDR3 amino acid sequence and J gene were exactly matched to a known reactive TCR set. The reference SARS-CoV-2 TCR set was derived from MIRA and filtered for enrichment in COVID-19-positive ImmuneCODE repertoires, a step that removed public or cross-reactive TCRs. Drawing on the MIRA antigens, annotated TCRs were analysed further at the level of specific ORF or position within ORF. Breadth was defined as annotated unique rearrangements over total unique productive rearrangements; depth was the summed frequency of those rearrangements. TCR breadth was compared between groups using two-sided Wilcoxon rank-sum tests. Sourced from immuneACCESS, this table was stored by TCRdb with only in-frame sequences that have V and J called. A share of the clones is absent; for the studies checked, an unresolved V gene accounts for under half, and the remainder has no known explanation. Clone size and V and J calls were adopted from that table, with D and trimming inferred from the DNA. This sample is represented by about 480,000 clones; about 83% of them were singletons. About 13% of the sample lies in the top ten.

What the treatment or condition label conveys for this sample: approximately 18 received Ad26.COV2.S at low or high dose, single or two shots; roughly five received placebo; per-sample allocation not given. For vaccine and placebo recipients, the sequenced repertoires came from samples collected on day 63 after the first injection. Cohort 1b enrolled roughly 25 adults aged 18-55 years at a single site in Boston, USA, between 29 July and 7 August 2020. As a vaccine, Ad26.COV2.S was a replication-incompetent adenovirus type 26 vector that expressed a prefusion-stabilized SARS-CoV-2 spike protein derived from the original Wuhan strain. About this clone: The specificity of this receptor is unknown. Within one base of it there is no much larger clone, and no base qualities were kept.

The sample was peripheral blood, taken in a trial of Ad26.COV2.S vaccine versus placebo. This sequence uses TRBV6-2 or TRBV6-3 and TRBJ2-7; TRBD2 might be the D gene, on 5 matching bases. This TCR came from a person between 18 and 59 years old who received the Ad26.COV2.S COVID-19 vaccine or a placebo. The base sequence is TGTGCCAGCAGTCACACTCGGGGTTACGAGCAGTACTTC. It specifies CASSHTRGYEQYF.